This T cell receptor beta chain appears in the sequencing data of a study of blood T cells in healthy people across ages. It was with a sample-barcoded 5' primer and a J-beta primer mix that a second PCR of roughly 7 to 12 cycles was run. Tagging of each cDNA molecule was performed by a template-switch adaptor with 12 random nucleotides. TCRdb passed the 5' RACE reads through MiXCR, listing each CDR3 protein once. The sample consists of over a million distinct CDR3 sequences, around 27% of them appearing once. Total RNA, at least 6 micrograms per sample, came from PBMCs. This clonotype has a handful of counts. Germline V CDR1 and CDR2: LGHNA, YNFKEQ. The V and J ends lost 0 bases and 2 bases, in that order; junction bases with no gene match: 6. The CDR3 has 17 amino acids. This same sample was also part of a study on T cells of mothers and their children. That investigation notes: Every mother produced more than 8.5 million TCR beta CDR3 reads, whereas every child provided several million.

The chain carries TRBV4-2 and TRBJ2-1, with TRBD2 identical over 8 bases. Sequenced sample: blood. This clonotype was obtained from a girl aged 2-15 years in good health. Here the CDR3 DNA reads TGTGCCAGCAGCCAAGATCGGGCGGGAGGAGCCTACAATGAGCAGTTCTTC. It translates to CASSQDRAGGAYNEQFF.